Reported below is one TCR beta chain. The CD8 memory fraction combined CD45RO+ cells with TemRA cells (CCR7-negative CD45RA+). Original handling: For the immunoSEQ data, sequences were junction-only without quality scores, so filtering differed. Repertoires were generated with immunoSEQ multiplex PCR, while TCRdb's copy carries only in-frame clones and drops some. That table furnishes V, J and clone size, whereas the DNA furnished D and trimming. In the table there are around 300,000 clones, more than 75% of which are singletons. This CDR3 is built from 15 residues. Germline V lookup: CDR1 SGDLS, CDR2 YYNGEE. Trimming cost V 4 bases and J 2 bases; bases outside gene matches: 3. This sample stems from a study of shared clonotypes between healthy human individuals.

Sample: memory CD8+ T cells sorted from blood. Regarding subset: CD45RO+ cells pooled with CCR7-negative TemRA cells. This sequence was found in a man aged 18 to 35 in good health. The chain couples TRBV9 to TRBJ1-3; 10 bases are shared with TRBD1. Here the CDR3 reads CASSLTGGPGNTIYF. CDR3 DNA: TGTGCCAGCAGCCTGACAGGGGGCCCTGGAAACACCATATATTTT.